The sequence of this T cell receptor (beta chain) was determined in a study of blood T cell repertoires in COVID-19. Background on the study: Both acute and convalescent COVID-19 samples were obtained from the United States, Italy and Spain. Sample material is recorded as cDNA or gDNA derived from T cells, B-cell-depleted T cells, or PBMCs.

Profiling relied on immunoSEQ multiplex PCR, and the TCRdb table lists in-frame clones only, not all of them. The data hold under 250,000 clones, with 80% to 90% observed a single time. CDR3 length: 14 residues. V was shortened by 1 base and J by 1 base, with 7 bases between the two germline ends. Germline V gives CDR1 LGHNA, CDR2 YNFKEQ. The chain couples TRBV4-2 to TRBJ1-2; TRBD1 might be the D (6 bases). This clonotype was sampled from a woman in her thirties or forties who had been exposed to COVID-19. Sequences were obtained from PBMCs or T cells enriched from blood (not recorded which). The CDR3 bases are TGTGCCAGCAGCCAAGGGGACATTAACTATGGCTACACCTTC. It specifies CASSQGDINYGYTF.